These T cell receptor beta chains were read from a single sample in a study of response to subunit inactivated influenza vaccine. TCRdb analysed the RT-PCR reads with MiXCR anew, one entry per CDR3 protein. The table includes about 620,000 distinct CDR3 sequences, roughly 10% detected once. The sample was PBMCs from blood, taken on the day of vaccination. The receptors originated from a man over 45 who received an inactivated influenza vaccine. Both conserved end residues are part of each CDR3. Fields, in order: V gene, J gene, D gene, clone size, CDR3 protein, CDR3 DNA. The D gene is left open where the match is weak. A clone size is listed for some rows: how often the clone was seen (once, few, many), or a class if it is expanded.

v_gene: TRBV28
j_gene: TRBJ2-7
d_gene: NA
abundance: NA
CDR3aa: CASSFVGGVEYEQYF
CDR3nt: TGTGCCAGCAGTTTCGTGGGAGGTGTAGAATACGAGCAGTACTTC

v_gene: TRBV11-2
j_gene: TRBJ2-7
d_gene: NA
abundance: many
CDR3aa: CASSLDMGYYEQYF
CDR3nt: TGTGCCAGCAGCTTAGATATGGGGTACTACGAGCAGTACTTC

v_gene: TRBV19
j_gene: TRBJ2-1
d_gene: NA
abundance: few
CDR3aa: CASSILSYPGNEQFF
CDR3nt: TGTGCCAGTAGTATTCTTAGCTACCCCGGCAATGAGCAGTTCTTC

v_gene: TRBV5-1
j_gene: TRBJ2-3
d_gene: TRBD2
abundance: NA
CDR3aa: CASSMRTSGITDTQYF
CDR3nt: TGCGCCAGCAGCATGCGGACTAGCGGGATCACAGATACGCAGTATTTT

v_gene: TRBV12-3/TRBV12-4
j_gene: TRBJ2-7
d_gene: NA
abundance: NA
CDR3aa: CASSYHRTYEQYF
CDR3nt: TGTGCCAGCAGTTATCACAGGACCTACGAGCAGTACTTC

v_gene: TRBV28
j_gene: TRBJ1-2
d_gene: NA
abundance: few
CDR3aa: CASSSPQTYGYTF
CDR3nt: TGTGCCAGCAGCTCTCCCCAGACCTATGGCTACACCTTC

v_gene: TRBV5-1
j_gene: TRBJ2-5
d_gene: NA
abundance: few
CDR3aa: CASRGAGVQETQYF
CDR3nt: TGCGCCAGCCGCGGAGCCGGAGTACAAGAGACCCAGTACTTC

v_gene: TRBV12-3/TRBV12-4
j_gene: TRBJ1-1
d_gene: NA
abundance: few
CDR3aa: CASSLSEGRTEAFF
CDR3nt: TGTGCCAGCAGTTTATCAGAGGGTAGGACTGAAGCTTTCTTT

v_gene: TRBV12-3/TRBV12-4
j_gene: TRBJ1-3
d_gene: NA
abundance: NA
CDR3aa: CASSLRAETGNTIYF
CDR3nt: TGTGCCAGCAGTTTAAGGGCAGAAACGGGAAACACCATATATTTT

v_gene: TRBV5-5
j_gene: TRBJ2-7
d_gene: NA
abundance: few
CDR3aa: CASSPLGGSEYF
CDR3nt: TGTGCCAGCAGCCCATTGGGCGGTTCGGAGTACTTC

v_gene: TRBV13
j_gene: TRBJ2-7
d_gene: NA
abundance: NA
CDR3aa: CASSLLQGATSGAYEQYF
CDR3nt: TGTGCCAGCAGCTTATTACAGGGGGCAACTAGCGGGGCCTACGAGCAGTACTTC

v_gene: TRBV27
j_gene: TRBJ2-2
d_gene: TRBD2
abundance: NA
CDR3aa: CASSARTSGAGELFF
CDR3nt: TGTGCCAGCAGTGCCCGGACTAGCGGGGCCGGGGAGCTGTTTTTT

v_gene: TRBV4-2
j_gene: TRBJ2-1
d_gene: NA
abundance: few
CDR3aa: CASSQDLSAYNEQFF
CDR3nt: TGTGCCAGCAGCCAAGATCTCTCGGCCTACAATGAGCAGTTCTTC

v_gene: TRBV7-9
j_gene: TRBJ2-7
d_gene: NA
abundance: many
CDR3aa: CASSSLVRDKDEQYF
CDR3nt: TGTGCCAGCAGCTCCCTTGTTAGGGACAAGGACGAGCAGTACTTC

v_gene: TRBV30
j_gene: TRBJ2-5
d_gene: TRBD1
abundance: NA
CDR3aa: CAWSYGQGSQETQYF
CDR3nt: TGTGCCTGGAGTTACGGACAGGGCAGCCAAGAGACCCAGTACTTC

v_gene: TRBV5-1
j_gene: TRBJ2-4
d_gene: NA
abundance: NA
CDR3aa: CASSMGQTAKNIQYF
CDR3nt: TGCGCCAGCAGCATGGGTCAAACAGCCAAAAACATTCAGTACTTC

v_gene: TRBV20-1
j_gene: TRBJ2-1
d_gene: TRBD2
abundance: NA
CDR3aa: CSALSAGDAYNEQFF
CDR3nt: TGCAGTGCACTCTCAGCGGGAGATGCCTACAATGAGCAGTTCTTC

v_gene: TRBV29-1
j_gene: TRBJ1-1
d_gene: TRBD1
abundance: few
CDR3aa: CSVEDRGIGAFF
CDR3nt: TGCAGCGTTGAAGACAGGGGGATAGGGGCTTTCTTT

v_gene: TRBV29-1
j_gene: TRBJ2-3
d_gene: NA
abundance: few
CDR3aa: CSVERSTDTQYF
CDR3nt: TGCAGCGTCGAGCGGAGCACAGATACGCAGTATTTT

v_gene: TRBV11-2
j_gene: TRBJ2-3
d_gene: TRBD2
abundance: few
CDR3aa: CASSLLALRGGRTDTQYF
CDR3nt: TGTGCCAGCAGCTTATTGGCTTTGCGGGGGGGCCGTACAGATACGCAGTATTTT